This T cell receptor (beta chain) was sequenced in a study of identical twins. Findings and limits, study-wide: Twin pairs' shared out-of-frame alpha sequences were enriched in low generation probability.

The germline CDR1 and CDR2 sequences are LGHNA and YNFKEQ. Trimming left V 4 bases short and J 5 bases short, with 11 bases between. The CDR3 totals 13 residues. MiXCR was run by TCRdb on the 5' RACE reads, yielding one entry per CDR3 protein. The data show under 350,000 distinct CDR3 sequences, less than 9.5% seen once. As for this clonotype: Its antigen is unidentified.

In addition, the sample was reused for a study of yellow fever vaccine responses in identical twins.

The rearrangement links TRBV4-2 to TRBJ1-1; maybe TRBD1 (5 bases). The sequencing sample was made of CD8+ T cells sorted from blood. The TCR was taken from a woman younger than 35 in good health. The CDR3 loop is CASSLEGPTEAFF. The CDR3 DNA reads TGTGCCAGCAGCCTGGAGGGGCCTACTGAAGCTTTCTTT.